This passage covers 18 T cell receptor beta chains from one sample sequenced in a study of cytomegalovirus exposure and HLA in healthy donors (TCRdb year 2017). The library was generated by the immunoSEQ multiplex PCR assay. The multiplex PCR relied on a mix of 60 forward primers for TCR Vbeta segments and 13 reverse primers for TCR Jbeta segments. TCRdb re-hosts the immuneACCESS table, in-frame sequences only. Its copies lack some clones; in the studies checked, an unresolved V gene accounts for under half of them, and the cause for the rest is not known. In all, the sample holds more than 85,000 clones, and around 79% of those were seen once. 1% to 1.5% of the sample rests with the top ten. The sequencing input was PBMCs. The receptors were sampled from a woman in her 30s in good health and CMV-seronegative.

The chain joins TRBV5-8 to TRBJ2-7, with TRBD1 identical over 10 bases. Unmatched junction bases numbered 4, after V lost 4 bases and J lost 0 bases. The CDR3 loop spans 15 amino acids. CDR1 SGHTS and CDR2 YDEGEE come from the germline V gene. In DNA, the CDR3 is TGTGCCAGCAGCCTGGGACAGGGGAGCTCCTACGAGCAGTACTTC. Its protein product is CASSLGQGSSYEQYF.

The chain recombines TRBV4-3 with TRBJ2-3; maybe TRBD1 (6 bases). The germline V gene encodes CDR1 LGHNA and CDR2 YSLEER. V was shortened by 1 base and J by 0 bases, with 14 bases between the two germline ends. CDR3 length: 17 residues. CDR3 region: CASSQVHRDASTDTQYF. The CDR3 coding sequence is TGCGCCAGCAGCCAAGTCCACAGGGATGCTAGCACAGATACGCAGTATTTT.

The DNA for the CDR3 is TGTGCCAGCAGGGGGGGACAGGGATACAATGAGCAGTTCTTC. As protein: CASRGGQGYNEQFF. The chain has TRBV28 and TRBJ2-1; 9 positions agree with TRBD1. V trimming: 6 bases; J trimming: 4 bases; junction bases outside the gene matches: 4. The CDR3 contains 14 residues. Per the germline V gene, CDR1 is MDHEN and CDR2 is SYDVKM.

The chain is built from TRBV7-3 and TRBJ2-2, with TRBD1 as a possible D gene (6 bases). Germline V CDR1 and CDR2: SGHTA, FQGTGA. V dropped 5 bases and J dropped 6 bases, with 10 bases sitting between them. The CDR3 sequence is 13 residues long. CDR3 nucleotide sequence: TGTGCCAGCAGCGAGGACAGCCCCGGGGAGCTGTTTTTT. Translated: CASSEDSPGELFF. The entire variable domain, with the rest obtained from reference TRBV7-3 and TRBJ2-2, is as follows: GAGVSQTPSNKVTEKGKYVELRCDPISGHTALYWYRQSLGQGPEFLIYFQGTGAADDSGLPNDRFFAVRPEGSVSTLKIQRTERGDSAVYLCASSEDSPGELFFGEGSRLTVL.

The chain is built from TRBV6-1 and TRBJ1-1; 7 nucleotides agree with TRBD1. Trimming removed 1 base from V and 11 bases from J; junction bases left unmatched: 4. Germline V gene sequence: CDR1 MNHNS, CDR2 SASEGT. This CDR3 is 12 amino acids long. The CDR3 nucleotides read TGTGCCAGCAGTGAAGTCGACAGGGTGGCTTTCTTT. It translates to CASSEVDRVAFF.

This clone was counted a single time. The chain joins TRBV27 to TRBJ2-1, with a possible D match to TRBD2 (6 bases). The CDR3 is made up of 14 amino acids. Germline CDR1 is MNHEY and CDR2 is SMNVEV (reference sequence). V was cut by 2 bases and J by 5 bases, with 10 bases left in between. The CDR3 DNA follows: TGTGCCAGCAGTTTACGGGAGCCAAACAATGAGCAGTTCTTC. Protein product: CASSLREPNNEQFF.

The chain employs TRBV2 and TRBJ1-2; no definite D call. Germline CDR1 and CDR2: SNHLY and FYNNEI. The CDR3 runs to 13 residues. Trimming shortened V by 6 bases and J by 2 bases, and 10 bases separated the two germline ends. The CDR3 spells CASRADGNYGYTF. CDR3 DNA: TGTGCCAGCAGAGCAGACGGGAACTATGGCTACACCTTC.

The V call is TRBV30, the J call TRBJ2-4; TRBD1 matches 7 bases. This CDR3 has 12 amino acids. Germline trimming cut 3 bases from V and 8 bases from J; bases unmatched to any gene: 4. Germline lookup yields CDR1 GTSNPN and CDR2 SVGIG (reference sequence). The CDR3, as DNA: TGTGCCTGGAGCACAGGGGAGTACATTCAGTACTTC. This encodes CAWSTGEYIQYF.

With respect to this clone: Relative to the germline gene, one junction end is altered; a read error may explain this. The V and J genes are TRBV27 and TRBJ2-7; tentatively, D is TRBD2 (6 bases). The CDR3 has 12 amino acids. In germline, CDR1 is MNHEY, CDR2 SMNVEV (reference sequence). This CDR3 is CGSGESSYEQYF. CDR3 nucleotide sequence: TGCGGCTCGGGGGAGTCGTCTTACGAGCAGTACTTC.

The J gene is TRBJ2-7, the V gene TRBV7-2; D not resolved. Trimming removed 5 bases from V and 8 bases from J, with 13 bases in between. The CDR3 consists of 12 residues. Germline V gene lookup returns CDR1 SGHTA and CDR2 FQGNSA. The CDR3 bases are TGTGCCAGCAGCCCCTCTTTTGGCCAGCAGTACTTC. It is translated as CASSPSFGQQYF.

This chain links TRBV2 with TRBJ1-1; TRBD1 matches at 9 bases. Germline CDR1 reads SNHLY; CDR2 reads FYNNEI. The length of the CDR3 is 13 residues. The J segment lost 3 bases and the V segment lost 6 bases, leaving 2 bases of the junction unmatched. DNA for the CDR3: TGTGCCAGCAGGACAGGGGGAGACACTGAAGCTTTCTTT. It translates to CASRTGGDTEAFF.

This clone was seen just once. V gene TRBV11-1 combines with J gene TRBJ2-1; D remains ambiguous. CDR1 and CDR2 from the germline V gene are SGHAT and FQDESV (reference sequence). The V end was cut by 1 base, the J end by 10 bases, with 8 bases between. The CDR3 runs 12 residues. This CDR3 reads CASSLVDSEQFF. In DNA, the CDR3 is TGTGCCAGCAGCTTAGTAGACTCGGAGCAGTTCTTC.

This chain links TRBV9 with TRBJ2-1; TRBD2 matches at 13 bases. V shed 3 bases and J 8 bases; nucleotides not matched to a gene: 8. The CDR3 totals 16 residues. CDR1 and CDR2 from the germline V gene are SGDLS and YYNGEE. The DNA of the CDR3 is TGTGCCAGCAGCGCCCGACTAGCGGGAGGCGTCGATGAGCAGTTCTTC. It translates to CASSARLAGGVDEQFF.

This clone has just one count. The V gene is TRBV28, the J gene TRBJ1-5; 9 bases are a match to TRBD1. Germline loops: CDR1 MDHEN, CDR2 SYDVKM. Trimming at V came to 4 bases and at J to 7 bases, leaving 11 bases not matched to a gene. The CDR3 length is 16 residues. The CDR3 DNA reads TGTGCCAGCAGTTCAACAGGGGGCGCAGGGGACCAGCCCCAGCATTTT. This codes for CASSSTGGAGDQPQHF.

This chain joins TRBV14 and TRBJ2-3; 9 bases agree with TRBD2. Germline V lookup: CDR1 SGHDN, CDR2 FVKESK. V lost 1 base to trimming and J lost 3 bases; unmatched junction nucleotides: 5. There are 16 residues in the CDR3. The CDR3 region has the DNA TGTGCCAGCAGCCAAGTAGCGGGAGTAAAGACAGATACGCAGTATTTT. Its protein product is CASSQVAGVKTDTQYF.

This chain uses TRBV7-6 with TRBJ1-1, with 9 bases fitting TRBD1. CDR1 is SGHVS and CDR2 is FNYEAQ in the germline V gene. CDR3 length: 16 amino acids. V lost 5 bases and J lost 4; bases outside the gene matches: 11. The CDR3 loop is CASSKYTGGRGTEAFF. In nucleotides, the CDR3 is TGTGCCAGCAGCAAATACACAGGGGGCAGGGGCACTGAAGCTTTCTTT.

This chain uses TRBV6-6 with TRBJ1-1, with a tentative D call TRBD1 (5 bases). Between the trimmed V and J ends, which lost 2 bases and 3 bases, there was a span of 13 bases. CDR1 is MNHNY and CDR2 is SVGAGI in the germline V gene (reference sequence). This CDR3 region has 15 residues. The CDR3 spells CASSYHPGLDTEAFF. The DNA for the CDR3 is TGTGCCAGCAGTTACCACCCAGGGCTGGACACTGAAGCTTTCTTT.

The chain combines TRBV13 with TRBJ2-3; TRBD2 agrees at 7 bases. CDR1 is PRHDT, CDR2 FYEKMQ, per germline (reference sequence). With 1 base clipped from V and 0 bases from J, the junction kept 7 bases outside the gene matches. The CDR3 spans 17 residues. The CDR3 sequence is CASSLVRRGTSTDTQYF. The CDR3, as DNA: TGTGCCAGCAGCTTAGTCCGGCGGGGGACTAGCACAGATACGCAGTATTTT.